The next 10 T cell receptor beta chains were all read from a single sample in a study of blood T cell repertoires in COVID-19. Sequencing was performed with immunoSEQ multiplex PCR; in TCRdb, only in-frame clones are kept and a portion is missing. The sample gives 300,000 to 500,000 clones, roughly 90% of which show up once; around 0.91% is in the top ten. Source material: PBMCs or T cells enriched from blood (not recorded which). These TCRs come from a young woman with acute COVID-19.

This CDR3 reads CASSLGQAYNSPLHF. The CDR3 DNA is TGTGCCAGCAGCTTAGGCCAGGCCTATAATTCACCCCTCCACTTT. The chain joins TRBV13 to TRBJ1-6; D is unclear. This CDR3 has 15 amino acids. Looked up from germline, CDR1 is PRHDT and CDR2 is FYEKMQ (reference sequence). V was trimmed by 0 bases and J by 2 bases, leaving 5 bases between them.

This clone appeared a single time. This CDR3 reads CASRRDRGTTGELFF. CDR3 DNA sequence: TGTGCCAGCAGGAGGGACAGGGGTACCACCGGGGAGCTGTTTTTT. The chain employs TRBV27 and TRBJ2-2; 10 positions agree with TRBD1. The CDR3 runs to 15 residues. Trimming at V came to 6 bases and at J to 4 bases, leaving 5 bases not matched to a gene. Germline V CDR1 and CDR2: MNHEY, SMNVEV (reference sequence).

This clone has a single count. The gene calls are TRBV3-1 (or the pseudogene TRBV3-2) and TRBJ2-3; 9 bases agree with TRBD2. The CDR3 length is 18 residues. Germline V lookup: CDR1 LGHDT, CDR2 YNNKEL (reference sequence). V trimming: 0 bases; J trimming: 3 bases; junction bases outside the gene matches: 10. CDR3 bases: TGTGCCAGCAGCCAAGAACATGGGCGGGGGGGCCGAACAGATACGCAGTATTTT. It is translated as CASSQEHGRGGRTDTQYF.

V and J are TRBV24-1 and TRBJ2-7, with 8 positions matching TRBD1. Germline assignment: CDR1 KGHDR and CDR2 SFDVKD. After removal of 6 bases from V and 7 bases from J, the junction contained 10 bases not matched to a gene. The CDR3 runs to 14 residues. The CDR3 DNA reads TGTGCCACCAGTCCCGGACAGGGTTCGAGGGAGCAGTACTTC. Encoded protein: CATSPGQGSREQYF.

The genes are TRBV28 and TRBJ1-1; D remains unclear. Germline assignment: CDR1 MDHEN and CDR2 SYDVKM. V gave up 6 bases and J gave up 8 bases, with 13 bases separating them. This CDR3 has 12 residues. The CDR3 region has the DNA TGTGCCAGCAGCCCCTCGGGGAGCGAAGCTTTCTTT. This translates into CASSPSGSEAFF.

Written as DNA, the CDR3 is TGCAGCGTTGAAGGGCCAGGGGGCGAGATGAACACTGAAGCTTTCTTT. This translates into CSVEGPGGEMNTEAFF. This chain uses TRBV29-1 with TRBJ1-1; 8 positions agree with TRBD1. The CDR3 runs to 16 residues. J gave up 0 bases and V 1 base, and 7 bases lay outside the gene matches. Germline V gene data show CDR1 as SQVTM and CDR2 as ANQGSEA.

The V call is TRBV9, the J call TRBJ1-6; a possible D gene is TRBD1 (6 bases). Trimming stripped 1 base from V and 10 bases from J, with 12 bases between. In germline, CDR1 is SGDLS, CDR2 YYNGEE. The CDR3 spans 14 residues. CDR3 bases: TGTGCCAGCAGCGTATATAAGGGGGGGTCACCCCTCCACTTT. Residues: CASSVYKGGSPLHF.

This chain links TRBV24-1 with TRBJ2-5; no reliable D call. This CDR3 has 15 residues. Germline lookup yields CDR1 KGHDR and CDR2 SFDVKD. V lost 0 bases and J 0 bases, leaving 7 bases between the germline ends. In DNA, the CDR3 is TGTGCCACCAGTGATTTGTCCCCGGACCAAGAGACCCAGTACTTC. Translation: CATSDLSPDQETQYF.

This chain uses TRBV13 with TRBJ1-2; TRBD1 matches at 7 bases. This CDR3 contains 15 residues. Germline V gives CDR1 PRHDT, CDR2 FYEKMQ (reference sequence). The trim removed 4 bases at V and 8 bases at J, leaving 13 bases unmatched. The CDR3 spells CASSYAGTVGRGYTF. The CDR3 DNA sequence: TGTGCCAGCAGCTATGCCGGGACAGTGGGAAGAGGCTACACCTTC.

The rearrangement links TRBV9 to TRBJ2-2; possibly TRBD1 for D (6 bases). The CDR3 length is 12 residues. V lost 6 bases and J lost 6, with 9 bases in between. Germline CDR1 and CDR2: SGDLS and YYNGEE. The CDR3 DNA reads TGTGCCAGCAATTCAGGGGCCGGGGAGCTGTTTTTT. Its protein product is CASNSGAGELFF.